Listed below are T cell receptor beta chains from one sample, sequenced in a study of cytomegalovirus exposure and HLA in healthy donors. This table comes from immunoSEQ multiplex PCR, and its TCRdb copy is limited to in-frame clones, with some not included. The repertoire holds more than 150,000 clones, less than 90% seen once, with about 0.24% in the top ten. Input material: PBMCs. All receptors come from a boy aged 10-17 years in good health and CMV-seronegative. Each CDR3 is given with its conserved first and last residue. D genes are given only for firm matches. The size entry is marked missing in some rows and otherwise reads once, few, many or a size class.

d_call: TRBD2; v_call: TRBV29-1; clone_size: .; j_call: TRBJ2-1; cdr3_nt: TGCAGCGGACGGACTAGCGGGGTGAATGAGCAGTTCTTC; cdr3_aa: CSGRTSGVNEQFF
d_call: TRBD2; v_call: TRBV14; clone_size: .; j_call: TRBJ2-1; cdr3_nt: TGTGCCAGCAGCCTTGGATCTAGCGGGAGGCCCACTTACAATGAGCAGTTCTTC; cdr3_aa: CASSLGSSGRPTYNEQFF
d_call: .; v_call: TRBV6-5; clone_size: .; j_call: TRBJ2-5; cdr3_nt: TGTGCCAGCAGTTATAGTAGCCCAGAGACCCAGTACTTC; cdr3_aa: CASSYSSPETQYF
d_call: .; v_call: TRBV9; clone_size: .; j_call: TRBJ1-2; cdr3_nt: TGTGCCAGCAGCGACCGGGGTGTAGTGGGCTACACCTTC; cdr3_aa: CASSDRGVVGYTF
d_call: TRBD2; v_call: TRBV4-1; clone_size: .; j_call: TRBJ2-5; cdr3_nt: TGCGCCAGCAGCCTCCCGGGAGGGCAAGAGACCCAGTACTTC; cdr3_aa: CASSLPGGQETQYF
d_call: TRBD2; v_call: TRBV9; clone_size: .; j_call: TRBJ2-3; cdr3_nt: TGTGCCAGCAGCGTAGACCCCCCGGCGGGGGGGGCCTTGGATACGCAGTATTTT; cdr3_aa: CASSVDPPAGGALDTQYF
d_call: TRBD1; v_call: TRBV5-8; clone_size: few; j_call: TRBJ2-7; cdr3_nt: TGTGCCAGCAGCCTTTTAAGGGACAGGGCCTACGAGCAGTACTTC; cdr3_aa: CASSLLRDRAYEQYF
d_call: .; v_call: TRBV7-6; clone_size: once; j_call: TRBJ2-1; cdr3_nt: TGTGCCAGCAGCTTACCGGGGTCAACTACAATGATCCAGTTCTTC; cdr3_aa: CASSLPGSTTMIQFF
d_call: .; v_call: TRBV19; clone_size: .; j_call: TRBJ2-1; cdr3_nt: TGTGCCAGTATTAGCGGGACAGCCATGAACAATGAGCAGTTCTTC; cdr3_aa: CASISGTAMNNEQFF
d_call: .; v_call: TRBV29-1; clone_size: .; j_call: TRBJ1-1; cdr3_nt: TGCAGCGTGAGAGGGGAGGGGACTGAAGCTTTCTTT; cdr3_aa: CSVRGEGTEAFF
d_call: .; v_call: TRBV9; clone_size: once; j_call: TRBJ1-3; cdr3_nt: TGTGCCAGCAGCGGCCTCGACAGGTTCGGCTCTGGAAACACCATATATTTT; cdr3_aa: CASSGLDRFGSGNTIYF
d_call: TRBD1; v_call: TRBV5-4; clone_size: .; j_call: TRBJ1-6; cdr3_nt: TGTGCCAGCAGCCCCAGGACAGGGGAGGGGTCACCCCTCCACTTT; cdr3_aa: CASSPRTGEGSPLHF
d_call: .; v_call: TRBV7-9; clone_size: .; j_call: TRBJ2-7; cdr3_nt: TGTTCCAGCAGCTTTAGTCCACGTTCGATCCCCTACGAGCAGTACTTC; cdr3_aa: CSSSFSPRSIPYEQYF
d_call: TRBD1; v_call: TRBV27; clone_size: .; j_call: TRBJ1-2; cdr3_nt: TGTGCCAGCAGTTACAGGGGGAGCTATGGCTACACCTTC; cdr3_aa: CASSYRGSYGYTF
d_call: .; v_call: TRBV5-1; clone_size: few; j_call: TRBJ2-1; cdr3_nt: TGCGCCAGCAGCTTGCTTTTAAGAGGGAGCTCCTACAATGAGCAGTTCTTC; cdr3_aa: CASSLLLRGSSYNEQFF
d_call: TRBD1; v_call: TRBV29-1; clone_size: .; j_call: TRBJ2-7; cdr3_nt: TGCAGCGTTCTCGGGACAGGGTATTCCTACGAGCAGTACTTC; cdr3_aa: CSVLGTGYSYEQYF
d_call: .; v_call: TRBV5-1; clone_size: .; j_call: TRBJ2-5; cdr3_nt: TGCGCCAGCAGCTTTCAGGAACACTCGGAGACCCAGTACTTC; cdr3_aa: CASSFQEHSETQYF
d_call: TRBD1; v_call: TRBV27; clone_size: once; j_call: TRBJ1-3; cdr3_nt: TGTGCCAGCAGTCCAGACAGGGGGATCTCTGGAAACACCATATATTTT; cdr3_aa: CASSPDRGISGNTIYF
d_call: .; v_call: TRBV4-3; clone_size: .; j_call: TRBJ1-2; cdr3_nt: TGCGCCAGCAGCCAAGATACGGGGGGCGGATGGAACTATGGCTACACCTTC; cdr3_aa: CASSQDTGGGWNYGYTF
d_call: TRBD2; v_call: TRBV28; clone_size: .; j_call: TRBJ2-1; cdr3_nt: TGTGCCAGCAGTCCACCTCAGGCTAGCGGGAGAGGGAATGAGCAGTTCTTC; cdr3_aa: CASSPPQASGRGNEQFF